These T cell receptor beta chains were read from a single sample in a study of lymphopenia after photon versus proton radiotherapy. TCRdb's table, derived via immunoSEQ multiplex PCR, lists solely in-frame clones and lacks some. The sample carries tens of thousands of clones, approximately 90% recorded once. The sample consisted of peripheral blood, taken from a patient treated with proton-based radiotherapy. The receptors were sampled from a man older than 75 with esophageal cancer. Each CDR3 is given without its conserved first and last residue.

v_call	j_call	cdr3_aa
TRBV5-6	TRBJ2-1	ASSEGQGRLNEQF
TRBV2	TRBJ2-2	ASSEFGTTRMWELF
TRBV4-3	TRBJ1-6	ASSHRRDGSPLH
TRBV27	TRBJ2-6	ASSSGTSGSSGANVLT
TRBV7-8	TRBJ2-7	ASSPRDRAYEQY
TRBV6-6	TRBJ2-7	ASSYPGHSYEQY
TRBV9	TRBJ2-1	ASSVGGGLASGNEQF
TRBV7-9	TRBJ2-7	ASSLSGYEQY
TRBV7-2	TRBJ2-3	ASSLEQRGVDTQY
TRBV13	TRBJ2-7	ASSFQGATYEQY
TRBV5-1	TRBJ2-5	ASSLDGRGPRARETQY
TRBV19	TRBJ2-2	ASTEPNTGELF
TRBV5-1	TRBJ2-5	ASSPVGAGLGETQY
TRBV30	TRBJ2-7	AWSGWRGNSMYEQY
TRBV7-8	TRBJ1-1	ASSVNTGVAEAF
TRBV5-5	TRBJ1-2	ASSPLTGGYGYT
TRBV19	TRBJ1-4	ASSVAGGPGKLF
TRBV19	TRBJ2-7	ASSIERGKTYEQY
TRBV7-8	TRBJ1-1	ASSLAAGSGTEAF
TRBV7-2	TRBJ2-1	ASSPHISPGDEQF